A selection of T cell receptor beta chains follows, all from one sample in a study of blood T cell repertoires in COVID-19. Measured with immunoSEQ multiplex PCR; TCRdb has only the in-frame clones, and not every one. The table shows tens of thousands of clones, with about nine tenths occurring only once. Sequencing used peripheral blood. All receptors derive from a man aged 45-65 years with COVID-19, enrolled during active disease. Both conserved end residues are part of each CDR3. Each record gives: J gene, V gene, clone size, D gene, CDR3 DNA, CDR3 protein. D genes are given only for firm matches. Clone sizes are given selectively: once, few, many, or a class where the clone is expanded.

TRBJ2-3 TRBV28 NA TRBD2 TGTGCCAGCAGTTTTAGCGGGACTAACACAGATACGCAGTATTTT CASSFSGTNTDTQYF
TRBJ1-6 TRBV18 NA TRBD1 TGTGCCAGCTCACCCGCAATAGGGACAGGGAACAATTCACCCCTCCACTTT CASSPAIGTGNNSPLHF
TRBJ2-1 TRBV29-1 NA TRBD2 TGCAGCGTTGCCGCCTCGACTAGCGGGGTCTACAATGAGCAGTTCTTC CSVAASTSGVYNEQFF
TRBJ1-3 TRBV7-9 NA NA TGTGCCAGCATCCAGGGTGTCGGAAACACCATATATTTT CASIQGVGNTIYF
TRBJ1-4 TRBV19 few TRBD1 TGTGCCAGTAGTACCTCACAGGGGTTAAGGGACGAAAAACTGTTTTTT CASSTSQGLRDEKLFF
TRBJ1-1 TRBV19 NA NA TGTGCCAGTAGTAAAGATGAGCTAGCGGGGCTGAACACTGAAGCTTTCTTT CASSKDELAGLNTEAFF
TRBJ1-4 TRBV28 NA NA TGTGCCAGCAGTTTCCTCCTCCCAGGGATGATGTATGAAAAACTGTTTTTT CASSFLLPGMMYEKLFF
TRBJ2-7 TRBV10-3 NA TRBD2 TGTGCCATCAGTGAAAGAACCGGGACGGGGGCGGCTAGCGGGAGAGGCGAGCAGTACTTC CAISERTGTGAASGRGEQYF
TRBJ2-3 TRBV5-1 NA TRBD2 TGCGCCAGCAGTTGGACTAGCGGAGATACGCAGTATTTT CASSWTSGDTQYF
TRBJ1-2 TRBV4-1 NA TRBD1 TGCGCCAGCAGCCAAGATAAGGAGGTCCAGGGGGGTTACTATGGCTACACCTTC CASSQDKEVQGGYYGYTF
TRBJ2-7 TRBV18 few TRBD1 TGTGCCAGCTCAGGAACTCGGGACAGGGGACAGTACGAGCAGTACTTC CASSGTRDRGQYEQYF
TRBJ2-3 TRBV5-4 NA NA TGTGCCAGCAGCTCTTCGACTAGGCGGGACACAGATACGCAGTATTTT CASSSSTRRDTDTQYF
TRBJ2-1 TRBV13 NA NA TGTGCCAGCAGCCCTCAGGTTGAGCAGTTCTTC CASSPQVEQFF
TRBJ2-5 TRBV12-5 NA TRBD1 TGTGCTAGTGGTTTGGACATCCCGGGACAGAGAGAGACCCAGTACTTC CASGLDIPGQRETQYF
TRBJ2-7 TRBV28 NA NA TGTGCCAGCAGTTTATACAGGTCCCGCGAGCAGTACTTC CASSLYRSREQYF
TRBJ1-3 TRBV5-6 NA NA TGTGCCAGCAGCTTGGGACTCGAAACTGGAAACACCATATATTTT CASSLGLETGNTIYF
TRBJ1-1 TRBV19 NA NA TGTGCCAGTACATCCCAGGGTATGAACACTGAAGCTTTCTTT CASTSQGMNTEAFF
TRBJ1-6 TRBV15 few NA TGTGCCACCAGCGGTACAGGGAATGGATCACCCCTCCACTTT CATSGTGNGSPLHF
TRBJ2-1 TRBV7-3 NA TRBD2 TGTGCCAGCAGCTTAACGGGACTAGCGGGAAGGAATGAGCAGTTCTTC CASSLTGLAGRNEQFF
TRBJ2-5 TRBV27 NA NA TGTGCCAGCAGTAGGACATGGGGTTTCCAAGAGACCCAGTACTTC CASSRTWGFQETQYF
TRBJ2-4 TRBV7-3 NA TRBD2 TGTGCCAGCAGCTTTAGCGGGAGGGACATTCAGTACTTC CASSFSGRDIQYF
TRBJ2-1 TRBV7-9 NA NA TGTGCCAGCAGCCCGAGACAGGATTACAATGAGCAGTTCTTC CASSPRQDYNEQFF
TRBJ2-3 TRBV6-6 NA NA TGTGCCAGCAGTCTCTACCCCGGACGGGAAGGTTCAGATACGCAGTATTTT CASSLYPGREGSDTQYF
TRBJ1-1 TRBV5-1 NA NA TGCGCCAGCAGCTGGGGCAGACTGAACACTGAAGCTTTCTTT CASSWGRLNTEAFF
TRBJ1-3 TRBV3-1/TRBV3-2 few TRBD1 TGTGCCAGCAGCCCGGACAGGCTGAACACCATATATTTT CASSPDRLNTIYF
TRBJ2-2 TRBV4-1 NA TRBD1 TGCGCCAGCAGCCAAGCTCAAGGGACAGGCTACACCGGGGAGCTGTTTTTT CASSQAQGTGYTGELFF
TRBJ1-2 TRBV4-2 NA NA TGTGCCAGCAGCCCCTCAGACAGGAGCCTTAACTATGGCTACACCTTC CASSPSDRSLNYGYTF
TRBJ2-7 TRBV6-2/TRBV6-3 NA TRBD2 TGTGCCAGCAGTCTAGCGGGAGGCCTCAGCTCCTACGAGCAGTACTTC CASSLAGGLSSYEQYF
TRBJ1-3 TRBV9 NA TRBD1 TGTGCCAGCAGCGCCAGGGACAGGGGTGGAAACACCATATATTTT CASSARDRGGNTIYF
TRBJ2-2 TRBV7-9 NA TRBD1 TGTGCCAGCAGCCCCGGACAGGCTCTCGGGGAGCTGTTTTTT CASSPGQALGELFF
TRBJ1-1 TRBV5-1 NA NA TGCGCCAGCAGCTCCGGGCCGCACAGGGACACTGAAGCTTTCTTT CASSSGPHRDTEAFF
TRBJ2-5 TRBV7-3 NA TRBD2 TGTGCCAGCAGCTTATACCAGCGGGAGGGCCGAGAGACCCAGTACTTC CASSLYQREGRETQYF
TRBJ2-3 TRBV12-3/TRBV12-4 once NA TGTGCCAGCAGTTTAAACAGCAGATCGCAGTATTTT CASSLNSRSQYF
TRBJ2-7 TRBV11-1 NA NA TGTGCCAGCAGCTTACCGGGAGTTGCCTACGAGCAGTACTTC CASSLPGVAYEQYF
TRBJ1-5 TRBV28 NA NA TGTGCCAGCAATTTTCTTGACTCGCGGCAGCCCCAGCATTTT CASNFLDSRQPQHF
TRBJ2-5 TRBV5-1 NA TRBD1 TGCGCCAGCAGCTTAAAGGACAGGGAGACGACCCAGTACTTC CASSLKDRETTQYF
TRBJ2-2 TRBV18 NA TRBD1 TGTGCCAGCTCACCACCGAGCAGGGGGCTGCACACCGGGGAGCTGTTTTTT CASSPPSRGLHTGELFF
TRBJ2-7 TRBV19 NA TRBD2 TGTGCCAGTAGTCCGGGGACTAGCGCCAACGAGCAGTACTTC CASSPGTSANEQYF
TRBJ2-1 TRBV7-8 NA NA TGTGCCAGCAGACCCCGCAGGGGAGCTGTCGATGAGCAGTTCTTC CASRPRRGAVDEQFF
TRBJ1-4 TRBV6-1 NA TRBD1 TGTGCCAGCAGTGATACCCACAGGGGTAATGAAAAACTGTTTTTT CASSDTHRGNEKLFF
TRBJ1-2 TRBV18 NA NA TGTGCCAGCTCACCAGAGAGCCGTTCTAACTATGGCTACACCTTC CASSPESRSNYGYTF
TRBJ1-5 TRBV19 few NA TGTGCCAGTAGCCCTCCCGGGGGGCAGAATCAGCCCCAGCATTTT CASSPPGGQNQPQHF
TRBJ2-1 TRBV3-1/TRBV3-2 NA TRBD2 TGTGCCAGCAGCCCATCTAGCGGGGGTAGGGGAAGTGAGCAGTTCTTC CASSPSSGGRGSEQFF
TRBJ1-1 TRBV7-2 NA TRBD1 TGTGCCAGCAGCTTTATCGTCCGAGGGGGCTACACTGAAGCTTTCTTT CASSFIVRGGYTEAFF
TRBJ1-2 TRBV2 NA TRBD1 TGTGCCAGCATGAGGGACAGGGGAGAAAATGGCTACACCTTC CASMRDRGENGYTF
TRBJ1-4 TRBV30 NA TRBD1 TGTGCCTGGACGAGAGGACAGGCCACTAATGAAAAACTGTTTTTT CAWTRGQATNEKLFF
TRBJ1-3 TRBV4-1 NA NA TGCGCCAGCAGCCAAGAGACTGAGGTTCGAAACACCATATATTTT CASSQETEVRNTIYF
TRBJ1-1 TRBV19 NA TRBD1 TGTGCCAGTATCGGTCCCGACAGGGGCAGAAAAGCTTTCTTT CASIGPDRGRKAFF